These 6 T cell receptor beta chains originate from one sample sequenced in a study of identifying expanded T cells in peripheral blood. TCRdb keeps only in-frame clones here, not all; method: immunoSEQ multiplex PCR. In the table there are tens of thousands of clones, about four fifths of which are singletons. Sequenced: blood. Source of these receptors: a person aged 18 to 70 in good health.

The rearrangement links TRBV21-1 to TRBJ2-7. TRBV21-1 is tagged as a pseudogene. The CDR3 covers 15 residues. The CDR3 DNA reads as TGTGCCAGCAGCAAAAGGAAGGGATCCTCCTACGAGCAGTACTTC. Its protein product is CASSKRKGSSYEQYF.

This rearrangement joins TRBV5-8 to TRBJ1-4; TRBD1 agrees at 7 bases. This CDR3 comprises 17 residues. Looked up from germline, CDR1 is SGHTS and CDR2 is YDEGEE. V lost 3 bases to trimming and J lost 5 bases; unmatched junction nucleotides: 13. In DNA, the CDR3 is TGTGCCAGCAGCTGGGGGTCTCTACAGGACAGGAATGAAAAACTGTTTTTT. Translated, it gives CASSWGSLQDRNEKLFF.

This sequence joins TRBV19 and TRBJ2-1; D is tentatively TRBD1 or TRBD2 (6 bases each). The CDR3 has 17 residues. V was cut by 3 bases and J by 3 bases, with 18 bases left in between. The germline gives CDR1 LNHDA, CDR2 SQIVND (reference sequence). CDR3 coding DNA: TGTGCCAGTAGTATCAGGAGAGGGGGGAATCGCTACAATGAGCAGTTCTTC. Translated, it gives CASSIRRGGNRYNEQFF.

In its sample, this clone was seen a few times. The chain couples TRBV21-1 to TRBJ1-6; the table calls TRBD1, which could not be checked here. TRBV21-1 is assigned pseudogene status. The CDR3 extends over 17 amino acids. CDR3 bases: TGTGCCAGCAGCAAAAAGATACACAGGGTTGGGAATTCACCCCTCCACTTT. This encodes CASSKKIHRVGNSPLHF.

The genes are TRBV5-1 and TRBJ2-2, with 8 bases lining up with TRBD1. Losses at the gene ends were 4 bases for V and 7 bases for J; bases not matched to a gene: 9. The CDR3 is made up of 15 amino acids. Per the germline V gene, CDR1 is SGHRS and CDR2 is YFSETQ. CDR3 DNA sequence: TGCGCCAGCAGCAGATCCCAGGGGGCTGGCGGGGAGCTGTTTTTT. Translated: CASSRSQGAGGELFF.

This CDR3 reads CASRKKGGTDTQYF. The CDR3 DNA sequence: TGTGCCAGCAGGAAGAAAGGGGGAACAGATACGCAGTATTTT. The chain carries TRBV5-6 and TRBJ2-3; the D gene is possibly TRBD1 (6 bases). Per the germline V gene, CDR1 is SGHDT and CDR2 is YYEEEE. The V end was cut by 5 bases, the J end by 3 bases, with 13 bases between. CDR3 size: 14 residues.